This passage covers 29 T cell receptor beta chains from one sample sequenced in a study of blood T cells in healthy people across ages. Through a sample-barcoded 5' primer and a J-beta primer mix, a second PCR was run for roughly 7 to 12 cycles. Each CDR3 protein gets one entry after TCRdb re-called the 5' RACE reads with MiXCR. This table holds about 600,000 distinct CDR3 sequences, about 45% found once. The sequencing input was blood. The receptors derive from an elderly man in good health.

The rearrangement uses TRBV5-1 and TRBJ2-7, with D possibly TRBD2 on 6 matching bases. Germline V gene data show CDR1 as SGHRS and CDR2 as YFSETQ. The CDR3 is 15 amino acids. V was pared by 4 bases and J by 4 bases, with 18 bases between. CDR3: CASSLELRGGYEQYF. The CDR3 coding sequence is TGCGCCAGCAGCCTGGAATTGCGGGGCGGGTACGAGCAGTACTTC.

The rearrangement uses TRBV5-1 and TRBJ2-7, with D perhaps TRBD1 (5 bases). CDR3 size: 15 residues. Germline values: CDR1 SGHRS, CDR2 YFSETQ. The V gene lost 5 bases and the J gene lost 1 base, with 16 bases spanning the gap. DNA of the CDR3: TGCGCCAGCAGGCTGCAAGTGACAGCATCCTACGAGCAGTACTTC. It translates to CASRLQVTASYEQYF.

The rearrangement links TRBV4-3 to TRBJ1-4; D gene uncertain. V lost 2 bases and J 8 bases, leaving 15 bases between the germline ends. The CDR3 has 15 residues. Per germline, CDR1 LGHNA and CDR2 YSLEER. The CDR3 DNA sequence: TGCGCCAGCAGCCAATGGCCCCGGAGGGAAGAAAAACTGTTTTTT. Translation: CASSQWPRREEKLFF.

In its sample, this clonotype was seen a few times. The J gene is TRBJ1-2, the V gene TRBV6-1; D remains unclear. The CDR3 contains 13 residues. V lost 4 bases and J lost 0, with 6 bases in between. Germline values: CDR1 MNHNS, CDR2 SASEGT. CDR3 loop: CASSVSANYGYTF. In nucleotides, the CDR3 is TGTGCCAGCAGTGTATCAGCTAACTATGGCTACACCTTC.

The chain has TRBV10-3 and TRBJ1-3, with 8 nucleotides matching TRBD1. Germline values: CDR1 ENHRY, CDR2 SYGVKD. The CDR3 contains 18 residues. V lost 6 bases and J lost 0; bases outside the gene matches: 13. As DNA, the CDR3 is TGTGCCATCAGGGAGGACAGGGCAGTTATCAGCTCTGGAAACACCATATATTTT. Protein sequence: CAIREDRAVISSGNTIYF.

This clonotype was seen a few times. In nucleotides, the CDR3 is TGTGCCACCAGCAGAAAGGGGAGAGGCCAAGAGACCCAGTACTTC. Its protein is CATSRKGRGQETQYF. The V gene is TRBV15, the J gene TRBJ2-5; D assignment may be TRBD1 or TRBD2 (5 bases each). Germline CDR1 LNHNV, CDR2 YYDKDF (reference sequence). V was clipped by 2 bases and J by 1 base, with 11 bases between them. The CDR3 runs 15 residues.

V usage is TRBV6-5 and J usage is TRBJ2-2; TRBD1 matches at 7 bases. The CDR3 is made up of 16 amino acids. J lost 5 bases, V lost 5 bases, and 11 bases had no gene match. CDR1 MNHEY and CDR2 SVGAGI come from the germline V gene. CDR3 DNA sequence: TGTGCCAGCAGTCTCAACAGGGGAGCTGGAACCGGGGAGCTGTTTTTT. It yields the protein CASSLNRGAGTGELFF.

The CDR3: CSVVQQRAKNIQYF. The DNA for the CDR3 is TGCAGCGTTGTACAACAGCGGGCCAAAAACATTCAGTACTTC. This chain joins TRBV29-1 and TRBJ2-4, with D perhaps matching TRBD2 (5 bases). Germline assignment: CDR1 SQVTM and CDR2 ANQGSEA. This CDR3 contains 14 residues. The V and J ends lost 4 bases and 1 base respectively, with 11 bases between them.

Comment on this clonotype: Germline is not matched at one junction end, which may reflect a read error. V gene TRBV7-9 combines with J gene TRBJ1-6; tentatively, D is TRBD1 (6 bases). Germline values: CDR1 SEHNR, CDR2 FQNEAQ (reference sequence). The CDR3 sequence is 15 residues long. This CDR3 reads CTSSLGSRGNSPLHF. CDR3 nucleotides: TGTACCAGCAGCTTAGGGTCTAGGGGGAATTCACCCCTCCACTTT.

In this sample, this clonotype turned up a few times. The V call is TRBV20-1, the J call TRBJ2-5; D uncertain. CDR1 and CDR2 from the germline V gene are DFQATT and SNEGSKA (reference sequence). With 5 bases removed from V and 6 bases from J, the gap between germline ends came to 16 bases. CDR3 length equals 13 residues. The CDR3 loop reads CSASPPALQTQYF. CDR3 sequence (DNA): TGCAGTGCTTCCCCCCCAGCTTTGCAGACCCAGTACTTC.

This sequence joins TRBV7-6 and TRBJ2-3, with 8 bases aligning to TRBD2. Germline V gives CDR1 SGHVS, CDR2 FNYEAQ. There are 17 residues in the CDR3. Trimming took 2 bases from V and 2 from J; bases not matched to a gene: 9. The CDR3 sequence is CASSLRGPGGPTDTQYF. The CDR3 nucleotides read TGTGCCAGCAGCTTACGGGGTCCGGGGGGGCCCACAGATACGCAGTATTTT.

The rearrangement links TRBV3-1 to TRBJ1-2; D gene ambiguous. This CDR3 has 15 amino acids. Germline V gene data show CDR1 as LGHDT and CDR2 as YNNKEL (reference sequence). V dropped 2 bases and J dropped 2 bases, with 12 bases sitting between them. The CDR3 spells CASSQRAGSNYGYTF. The CDR3 DNA reads as TGTGCCAGCAGCCAAAGAGCCGGATCGAACTATGGCTACACCTTC. The variable domain in full, completed from reference TRBV3-1 and TRBJ1-2, reads DTAVSQTPKYLVTQMGNDKSIKCEQNLGHDTMYWYKQDSKKFLKIMFSYNNKELIINETVPNRFSPKSPDKAHLNLHINSLELGDSAVYFCASSQRAGSNYGYTFGSGTRLTVV.

This clonotype was counted only a few times. V gene TRBV6-2 or TRBV6-3 combines with J gene TRBJ2-1; no clear D. CDR1 and CDR2 (germline): MNHEY, SVGEGT. This CDR3 is built from 13 residues. V was cut by 6 bases and J by 2 bases, with 8 bases left in between. The CDR3 is CASRDGAYNEQFF. In DNA, the CDR3 is TGTGCCAGCAGGGACGGAGCCTACAATGAGCAGTTCTTC.

This rearrangement joins TRBV7-2 to TRBJ2-3, with D possibly matching TRBD2 (6 bases). V lost 5 bases to trimming and J lost 6 bases, with 21 bases between them. Germline CDR1 and CDR2: SGHTA and FQGNSA. This CDR3 is 16 amino acids long. This CDR3 is CASSPQGSGSWDTQYF. The CDR3 DNA reads TGTGCCAGCAGCCCCCAGGGCTCCGGGAGTTGGGATACGCAGTATTTT.

In this sample, this clonotype turned up a few times. V gene TRBV19 combines with J gene TRBJ2-1; 7 nucleotides match TRBD1. The CDR3 consists of 13 residues. CDR1 is LNHDA, CDR2 SQIVND, per germline (reference sequence). The ends lost 5 bases at V and 6 bases at J; junction bases unmatched: 4. The CDR3 loop is CASSYRGTNEQFF. In nucleotides, the CDR3 is TGTGCCAGTAGTTACAGGGGTACCAATGAGCAGTTCTTC.

This clonotype occurred a few times. This chain uses TRBV5-1 with TRBJ2-5, with D uncertain. The germline V gene encodes CDR1 SGHRS and CDR2 YFSETQ. CDR3 length: 15 amino acids. The V end lost 3 bases, the J end lost 5 bases, and 17 bases lay between the germline ends. The CDR3, as DNA: TGCGCCAGCAGCTCCCTAGAGGAACAGAGCGAGACCCAGTACTTC. As protein: CASSSLEEQSETQYF. Combining the CDR3 with reference TRBV5-1 and TRBJ2-5 gives the whole variable domain KAGVTQTPRYLIKTRGQQVTLSCSPISGHRSVSWYQQTPGQGLQFLFEYFSETQRNKGNFPGRFSGRQFSNSRSEMNVSTLELGDSALYLCASSSLEEQSETQYFGPGTRLLVL.

The chain carries TRBV29-1 and TRBJ1-2; D not resolved. This CDR3 contains 10 residues. V lost 3 bases and J lost 7, with 6 bases in between. Germline V lookup: CDR1 SQVTM, CDR2 ANQGSEA. CDR3 nucleotide sequence: TGCAGCGTTGATGAAGGTGGCTACACCTTC. Protein product: CSVDEGGYTF.

The chain combines TRBV15 with TRBJ2-1, with D maybe TRBD1 (5 bases). Germline V CDR1 and CDR2: LNHNV, YYDKDF (reference sequence). V was pared by 1 base and J by 2 bases, with 12 bases between. The length of the CDR3 is 16 residues. Here the CDR3 DNA reads TGTGCCACCAGCAGAGGCCAAGGGGTACCCTACAATGAGCAGTTCTTC. Translation: CATSRGQGVPYNEQFF.

The rearrangement uses TRBV7-3 and TRBJ1-1; D is uncertain. V was clipped by 2 bases and J by 0 bases, with 7 bases between them. Germline V gives CDR1 SGHTA, CDR2 FQGTGA. The CDR3 extends over 14 amino acids. CDR3: CASSLGRMNTEAFF. The CDR3 region has the DNA TGTGCCAGCAGCTTAGGACGGATGAACACTGAAGCTTTCTTT.

The chain carries TRBV5-1 and TRBJ2-4; 7 bases fit TRBD1. The germline gives CDR1 SGHRS, CDR2 YFSETQ. The V segment lost 0 bases and the J segment 0 bases; nucleotides outside the gene matches: 9. This CDR3 is built from 18 residues. The CDR3 sequence is CASSLASDRTLAKNIQYF. DNA for the CDR3: TGCGCCAGCAGCTTGGCCTCGGACAGGACACTAGCCAAAAACATTCAGTACTTC.

The chain uses TRBV6-5 and TRBJ1-1; D might be TRBD1 (6 bases). This CDR3 is 15 amino acids long. CDR1 is MNHEY and CDR2 is SVGAGI in the germline V gene. The V end lost 5 bases, the J end lost 1 base, and 14 bases lay between the germline ends. The chain's CDR3 is CASSTRDNRNTEAFF. The CDR3 nucleotides are TGTGCCAGCAGTACCCGGGACAACAGGAACACTGAAGCTTTCTTT.

The J gene is TRBJ1-2, the V gene TRBV14, with D unresolved. The CDR3 spans 12 residues. V gave up 0 bases and J gave up 13 bases, with 12 bases separating them. CDR1 SGHDN and CDR2 FVKESK come from the germline V gene. The CDR3, as DNA: TGTGCCAGCAGCCAAGATCGGCCCACGCTCACCTTC. This gives the protein CASSQDRPTLTF.

The V call is TRBV7-9, the J call TRBJ1-2, with a possible D match to TRBD1 (5 bases). V lost 5 bases to trimming and J lost 4 bases, with 14 bases between them. This CDR3 is built from 14 residues. Germline-derived CDR1 and CDR2 are SEHNR and FQNEAQ (reference sequence). The CDR3 region is CASSRDSHLYGYTF. As DNA, the CDR3 is TGTGCCAGCAGCCGGGACTCGCACCTCTATGGCTACACCTTC.

The CDR3 is CASSTGRTDTQYF. The CDR3 nucleotides read TGTGCCAGTAGTACGGGACGGACAGATACGCAGTATTTT. The J gene is TRBJ2-3, the V gene TRBV19; perhaps D is TRBD1 or TRBD2 (5 bases each). V was cut by 4 bases and J by 3 bases, with 8 bases left in between. Germline loops: CDR1 LNHDA, CDR2 SQIVND (reference sequence). This CDR3 region has 13 residues.

V is TRBV20-1 and J is TRBJ1-5; D gene uncertain. The length of the CDR3 is 15 residues. V was trimmed by 3 bases and J by 0 bases, leaving 12 bases between them. The V gene's germline CDR1 is DFQATT and CDR2 SNEGSKA (reference sequence). For the CDR3, the DNA is TGCAGTGCTAGGTCGTTGGGCAATAGCAATCAGCCCCAGCATTTT. It encodes CSARSLGNSNQPQHF.

A single count supports this clonotype. This rearrangement joins TRBV18 to TRBJ2-1; D uncertain. Trimming shortened V by 0 bases and J by 9 bases, and 6 bases separated the two germline ends. There are 12 residues in the CDR3. Germline V lookup: CDR1 KGHSH, CDR2 LQKENI. Written as DNA, the CDR3 is TGTGCCAGCTCACCACCGAGGAGTGAGCAGTTCTTC. Translation gives CASSPPRSEQFF.

The sample holds a few counts of this clonotype. This chain connects TRBV28 to TRBJ1-2; 7 nucleotides line up with TRBD1. The CDR3 runs to 14 residues. Germline assignment: CDR1 MDHEN and CDR2 SYDVKM. V gave up 3 bases and J gave up 1 base; unmatched junction bases: 2. In nucleotides, the CDR3 is TGTGCCAGCAGTTTGAGGGGGCTTAACTATGGCTACACCTTC. It is translated as CASSLRGLNYGYTF.

This clonotype showed up just a few times. The rearrangement links TRBV7-2 to TRBJ2-3; 13 bases align to TRBD2. Germline V gene sequence: CDR1 SGHTA, CDR2 FQGNSA. The CDR3 runs to 16 residues. V lost 8 bases to trimming and J lost 4 bases; unmatched junction nucleotides: 9. The CDR3, as DNA: TGTGCCAGCCGATCCAGACTAGCGGGGGGCGCAGATACGCAGTATTTT. Translated, it gives CASRSRLAGGADTQYF. Full variable domain (missing parts from reference TRBV7-2 and TRBJ2-3): GAGVSQSPSNKVTEKGKDVELRCDPISGHTALYWYRQSLGQGLEFLIYFQGNSAPDKSGLPSDRFSAERTGGSVSTLTIQRTQQEDSAVYLCASRSRLAGGADTQYFGPGTRLTVL.

The gene calls are TRBV7-6 and TRBJ2-1; D gene unclear. From germline, CDR1 is SGHVS and CDR2 FNYEAQ. Trimming removed 5 bases at V and 9 bases at J, with 14 bases between. The CDR3 covers 13 residues. The DNA for the CDR3 is TGTGCCAGCAGCGTAGTTCAAGCTGGTGAGCAGTTCTTC. Amino acids: CASSVVQAGEQFF.